Below are 14 T cell receptor beta chains sequenced from a single sample in a study of blood T cell repertoires in COVID-19. Assay: immunoSEQ multiplex PCR; the TCRdb copy retains only in-frame clones and omits some. The top ten clones hold about 14% of a sample with approximately 170,000 clones, 84% of them seen once. The source material was peripheral blood. These receptors were obtained from a woman in her 70s with COVID-19, enrolled during active disease.

The table lists this clone with a count of one. V gene TRBV14 combines with J gene TRBJ2-7; possible D gene TRBD1, 5 bases. Germline CDR1 and CDR2: SGHDN and FVKESK. The CDR3 contains 13 residues. The V end was cut by 3 bases, the J end by 2 bases, with 8 bases between. CDR3 in DNA: TGTGCCAGCAGCCATCAAGGGGCCTACGAGCAGTACTTC. Translated: CASSHQGAYEQYF.

This rearrangement joins TRBV28 to TRBJ2-1, with D unresolved. The CDR3 consists of 11 residues. CDR1 is MDHEN, CDR2 SYDVKM, per germline. The V end lost 5 bases, the J end lost 7 bases, and 6 bases lay between the germline ends. The CDR3 loop is CASSISNEQFF. CDR3 in DNA: TGTGCCAGCAGTATATCGAATGAGCAGTTCTTC.

Remarks on this clone: No DNA is shown, since the ends of the CDR3 on it are uncertain; the CDR3 is the one TCRdb lists. The chain employs TRBV13 and TRBJ1-2. The CDR3 adds up to 14 amino acids, both ends counted. The germline V gene has CDR1 PRHDT and CDR2 FYEKMQ (reference sequence). The CDR3 is CASSLRFGGYGYTF.

The chain couples TRBV7-9 to TRBJ2-7, with 10 bases lining up with TRBD1. The CDR3 consists of 14 residues. CDR1 and CDR2 (germline): SEHNR, FQNEAQ (reference sequence). The V and J ends lost 5 bases and 7 bases, in that order; junction bases with no gene match: 8. CDR3 sequence (DNA): TGTGCCAGCAGCGGCGGGACAGGGGATCGGGAGCAGTACTTC. Translated, it gives CASSGGTGDREQYF.

V and J are TRBV25-1 and TRBJ1-1; D not resolved. CDR1 and CDR2 (germline): MGHDK, SYGVNS. The CDR3 sequence is 14 residues long. V shed 3 bases and J shed 5 bases, with 13 bases lying between them. Written as DNA, the CDR3 is TGTGCCAGCAGTGACAATCTGGGGAGAACTGAAGCTTTCTTT. Residues: CASSDNLGRTEAFF. Complete variable domain (other parts from reference TRBV25-1 and TRBJ1-1): EADIYQTPRYLVIGTGKKITLECSQTMGHDKMYWYQQDPGMELHLIHYSYGVNSTEKGDLSSESTVSRIRTEHFPLTLESARPSHTSQYLCASSDNLGRTEAFFGQGTRLTVV.

This clone was detected only a few times. The DNA of the CDR3 is TGTGCCAGCAGCCAAGGACTAGCGCCAAGCACAGATACGCAGTATTTT. Translating it yields CASSQGLAPSTDTQYF. The chain combines TRBV4-2 with TRBJ2-3; 8 nucleotides agree with TRBD2. V trimming: 1 base; J trimming: 0 bases; junction bases outside the gene matches: 3. CDR1 and CDR2 from the germline V gene are LGHNA and YNFKEQ. There are 16 residues in the CDR3.

The V call is TRBV20-1, the J call TRBJ2-1, with 8 bases fitting TRBD2. The germline V gene has CDR1 DFQATT and CDR2 SNEGSKA (reference sequence). The length of the CDR3 is 13 residues. Germline trimming cut 3 bases from V and 6 bases from J; bases unmatched to any gene: 4. The DNA for the CDR3 is TGCAGTGCTAGTTTCCTAGCGGGCAATGAGCAGTTCTTC. It codes for CSASFLAGNEQFF.

The CDR3 DNA follows: TGTGCCATCAGTGAGCCAGCAAACAGGGATGGCTACACCTTC. It yields the protein CAISEPANRDGYTF. The chain uses TRBV10-3 and TRBJ1-2, with D perhaps TRBD1 (6 bases). V gave up 2 bases and J gave up 6 bases, with 13 bases separating them. CDR1 and CDR2 (germline): ENHRY, SYGVKD. The CDR3 contains 14 residues.

The chain uses TRBV3-1 (or the pseudogene TRBV3-2) and TRBJ1-2, with D hard to call. This CDR3 contains 15 residues. The ends were cut back, 0 bases at V and 8 bases at J, with 16 bases in the middle. Germline V gene lookup returns CDR1 LGHDT and CDR2 YNNKEL (reference sequence). CDR3 coding DNA: TGTGCCAGCAGCCAAGACCCCCGGGATCGCCGGGGCTACACCTTC. The encoded protein is CASSQDPRDRRGYTF.

Concerning this clone: This CDR3 is also generated by other DNA sequences in the sample. This chain connects TRBV2 to TRBJ2-2; D may be TRBD2 (6 bases). The CDR3 is 14 residues long. Germline V gene data show CDR1 as SNHLY and CDR2 as FYNNEI. Deletions cut 7 bases from V and 7 bases from J, with 16 bases between. The CDR3 loop reads CASTQEGRGGELFF. CDR3 coding DNA: TGTGCCAGCACCCAGGAGGGGCGTGGCGGGGAGCTGTTTTTT.

The V call is TRBV2, the J call TRBJ1-5, with 8 positions matching TRBD1. CDR1 is SNHLY, CDR2 FYNNEI, per germline. V shed 7 bases, J shed 6 bases, and the junction held 11 bases outside the gene matches. The CDR3 length is 15 residues. The chain's CDR3 is CASTPVDRDRQPQHF. The CDR3 nucleotides read TGTGCCAGCACTCCCGTGGACAGGGATCGTCAGCCCCAGCATTTT.

V usage is TRBV6-5 and J usage is TRBJ2-3, with a tentative D call TRBD1 (5 bases). Trimming pared 2 bases from V and 4 bases from J, leaving 13 bases between. The length of the CDR3 is 15 residues. Germline CDR1 reads MNHEY; CDR2 reads SVGAGI. DNA of the CDR3: TGTGCCAGCAGTTACACGGACGCCAGGGCAGATACGCAGTATTTT. Its protein product is CASSYTDARADTQYF.

The chain has TRBV6-6 and TRBJ1-4; no reliable D call. Germline V gene sequence: CDR1 MNHNY, CDR2 SVGAGI (reference sequence). V lost 2 bases and J lost 5, with 3 bases in between. The CDR3 spans 12 residues. This chain's CDR3 is CASSYSNEKLFF. The CDR3 DNA follows: TGTGCCAGCAGTTACAGCAATGAAAAACTGTTTTTT.

The chain couples TRBV7-6 to TRBJ2-3; 16 bases are shared with TRBD2. The CDR3 consists of 18 residues. V was pared by 0 bases and J by 6 bases, with 6 bases of the junction left unmatched. The germline CDR1 and CDR2 sequences are SGHVS and FNYEAQ. The chain's CDR3 is CASSLAGLAGGPADTQYF. As DNA, the CDR3 is TGTGCCAGCAGCTTAGCGGGACTAGCGGGAGGGCCAGCTGATACGCAGTATTTT.